This entry is about one T cell receptor beta chain. The sample holds one count of this clone. It lacks a known antigen. No base qualities exist here, and no much larger clone lies one base off it. Deletion took 1 base off V and 8 bases off J, with a span of 14 bases between the germline ends. The CDR3 goes from the cysteine to the phenylalanine over 15 residues. Of all the DNA, just the CDR3 is kept, 45 bases in frame from base 1. The germline V gene (reference sequence) supplies CDR1 LGHDT and CDR2 YNNKEL. This sample stems from a study of blood T cell repertoires in COVID-19 (dated by TCRdb to about 2020). Study-wide context: Collaborator samples came from the United States, Italy and Spain and covered acute and convalescent phases of COVID-19. Nearly every sample came with metadata listing a de-identified subject ID, COVID-19 status, age in years and sex. Deeply sampled blood TCRbeta repertoires from subjects exposed to, actively infected with, or recovered from COVID-19 were included in the dataset. The repertoires were released in a freely available public database intended as a resource for research on the immune response to SARS-CoV-2. The prospective study material was composed of cDNA or gDNA derived from T cells, B-cell-depleted T cells, or PBMCs. The samples were drawn from the first 160 participants of the ongoing ImmuneRACE study and from 1,254 subjects provided by 6 global collaborators. Where HLA class I and class II types were available, the types were taken from metadata supplied by the sample provider, not from assay-based typing. Overall study outcomes, separate from this receptor: How much clinical and demographic metadata was included differed by source and by participant, and the metadata was provided uncurated.

Each collaborating institution followed its own protocols to collect whole blood in K2EDTA tubes. For TCRbeta analysis, collaborator samples were shipped as frozen whole blood, as isolated PBMCs, or as DNA extracted from either sample type. TCRbeta CDR3 regions were amplified from genomic DNA by means of the immunoSEQ Assay, a bias-controlled multiplex PCR. The study's processing was this. Nucleated cell counts per sample were estimated from amplification of reference gene primers within the assay. Sequence reads were collapsed and filtered to measure the absolute abundance of every unique TCRbeta CDR3 rearrangement. For each sample, productive Simpson clonality was calculated by taking the square root of Simpson's diversity index across productive rearrangements. TCRdb's version of the immuneACCESS table is confined to in-frame rearrangements and falls short of the full clone set. An unresolved V gene accounts for under half of the shortfall where checked; the remainder is of unknown origin. V, J and clone size are those of that table, while D and trimming were read from the DNA. The table for this sample lists about 150,000 clones; roughly 80% of them were counted only once. Roughly 1.5% of the sample is taken by the ten largest.

Sequencing used peripheral blood. Recombination connected TRBV3-1 (or the pseudogene TRBV3-2) to TRBJ1-4, with an unclear D gene assignment. The sequence was collected from an elderly man with acute or convalescent COVID-19. The CDR3 corresponds to CASSQVGRAGEKLFF. In nucleotides, the sequence is TGTGCCAGCAGCCAAGTCGGGAGGGCTGGCGAAAAACTGTTTTTT.